This T cell receptor beta chain emerged from a study of cytomegalovirus exposure and HLA in healthy donors. Study outcomes and limitations: After further analysis at a later stage, around 17,000 TCR beta sequences were associated with HLA alleles at 0.05 false discovery rate. Accurate prediction of most subjects' HLA-A and HLA-B alleles from TCR beta sequences was reported. Cytomegalovirus status was reportedly diagnosed by the classifier with high sensitivity and specificity.

Comments on this clone: Its antigen is as yet unknown.

Amplification used 60 Vbeta primers and 13 Jbeta primers. TCRdb keeps only in-frame clones here, not all; method: immunoSEQ multiplex PCR. The repertoire holds tens of thousands of clones, with approximately 70% as singletons. The CDR3 has 12 residues. Per germline, CDR1 MNHNS and CDR2 SASEGT. Trimming took 8 bases from V and 0 from J, leaving 8 bases between them. This rearrangement joins TRBV6-1 to TRBJ2-7; D not certain. The sample consisted of PBMCs. The source is a man aged 40-55 years in good health and CMV-seropositive. CDR3: CASDKNSYEQYF. CDR3 DNA: TGTGCCAGCGACAAAAACTCCTACGAGCAGTACTTC.